This T cell receptor (beta chain) stems from a study of early T cells in non-severe SARS-CoV-2 infection. Turning to the study itself: Sequencing of unsorted whole blood was done on bulk RNA, leaving chains unpaired.

The TCR library protocol was used to attach unique molecular identifiers. These identifiers were attached to individual cDNA molecules. MiXCR, run by TCRdb on the 5' RACE reads, gives a single entry per CDR3 protein. The sample shows about 100,000 distinct CDR3 sequences, about 12% of them seen only once. The CDR3 loop spans 15 amino acids. V was clipped by 8 bases and J by 8 bases, with 21 bases between them. Germline lookup yields CDR1 LNHDA and CDR2 SQIVND (reference sequence). The table lists this clonotype with many counts. This clonotype was obtained from an adult who was a healthcare worker with PCR-confirmed SARS-CoV-2 infection or an uninfected control (not recorded which). This chain uses TRBV19 with TRBJ1-4; no clear D gene. Input material: whole blood. CDR3 region: CASARPGRREEKLFF. Here the CDR3 DNA reads TGTGCCAGTGCAAGACCAGGCCGGCGGGAAGAAAAACTGTTTTTT.